This T cell receptor (beta chain) was captured by sequencing in a study of blood T cells in healthy people across ages. Points from the study as a whole: Age showed a roughly linear inverse relationship with TCR beta diversity per million T cells.

As concerns this clonotype: Its antigen is unknown.

Germline V gene lookup returns CDR1 MDHEN and CDR2 SYDVKM. The CDR3 sequence is 15 residues long. Trimming stripped 7 bases from V and 2 bases from J, with 17 bases between. Then a second PCR, running roughly 7 to 11 cycles, was carried out with a sample-barcoded 5' primer and a J-beta primer mix. A minimum of 3 million CDR3-containing paired-end reads was obtained for each sample. TCRdb reprocessed the 5' RACE reads with MiXCR, giving one entry per CDR3 protein. Here the sample spans 790,000 or so distinct CDR3 sequences, roughly three fifths being singletons. Sequenced material: blood. This clonotype was sampled from a man between 35 and 55 years old in good health. The chain carries TRBV28 and TRBJ1-2, with a weak D call TRBD1 (6 bases). The CDR3 is CASMGGSGDNYGYTF. CDR3 coding DNA: TGTGCCAGCATGGGAGGGTCAGGGGACAACTATGGCTACACCTTC.